This passage covers 17 T cell receptor beta chains from one sample sequenced in a study of T cell responses to AZD1222 COVID-19 vaccine. Profiling relied on immunoSEQ multiplex PCR, and the TCRdb table lists in-frame clones only, not all of them. The sample has about 110,000 clones; 70% to 90% are singletons. Sequenced here: peripheral blood, sampled 28 days after the second AZD1222 dose. Receptor source: an adult who received the AZD1222 COVID-19 vaccine.

For the CDR3, the DNA is TGTGCCAGTACCCCAGCGGGGGGCTTCTACGAGCAGTACTTC. Its protein product is CASTPAGGFYEQYF. The rearrangement uses TRBV19 and TRBJ2-7; 9 bases map to TRBD2. The ends lost 7 bases at V and 3 bases at J; junction bases unmatched: 7. Germline values: CDR1 LNHDA, CDR2 SQIVND (reference sequence). The CDR3 has 14 residues.

The chain joins TRBV3-1 (or the pseudogene TRBV3-2) to TRBJ1-1; D unclear. The ends were cut back, 4 bases at V and 11 bases at J, with 14 bases in the middle. This CDR3 is built from 12 residues. Germline-derived CDR1 and CDR2 are LGHDT and YNNKEL (reference sequence). The CDR3 loop is CASSLGVGWAFF. CDR3 sequence (DNA): TGTGCCAGCAGCCTTGGTGTAGGATGGGCTTTCTTT.

The CDR3 loop reads CASRLRAGGRTDTQYF. DNA of the CDR3: TGTGCCAGCAGATTGAGAGCGGGGGGACGCACAGATACGCAGTATTTT. The rearrangement links TRBV13 to TRBJ2-3; 9 bases align to TRBD2. From germline, CDR1 is PRHDT and CDR2 FYEKMQ (reference sequence). There are 16 residues in the CDR3. Losses at the gene ends were 6 bases for V and 1 base for J; bases not matched to a gene: 8.

The chain is built from TRBV5-4 and TRBJ2-2; 8 bases line up with TRBD2. Germline loops: CDR1 SGHNT, CDR2 YYREEE (reference sequence). V was clipped by 4 bases and J by 0 bases; unmatched bases: 11. This CDR3 spans 18 amino acids. DNA of the CDR3: TGTGCCAGCAGCCCCGCGATCGGGGGGGCCGCGAACACCGGGGAGCTGTTTTTT. It yields the protein CASSPAIGGAANTGELFF.

A few counts support this clone. The chain recombines TRBV3-1 (or the pseudogene TRBV3-2) with TRBJ2-7; 7 nucleotides agree with TRBD1. The germline V gene has CDR1 LGHDT and CDR2 YNNKEL (reference sequence). The CDR3 has 14 amino acids. V gave up 5 bases and J gave up 4 bases; unmatched junction bases: 8. The CDR3 loop is CASSYPGQSYEQYF. The CDR3 bases are TGTGCCAGCAGCTATCCGGGACAGTCATACGAGCAGTACTTC.

The chain carries TRBV5-1 and TRBJ2-3; D is unresolved. CDR3 length equals 14 residues. Germline V CDR1 and CDR2: SGHRS, YFSETQ. V was clipped by 4 bases and J by 6 bases, with 15 bases between them. The CDR3 nucleotides read TGCGCCAGCAGCCCCGGAGAGATACGGGATACGCAGTATTTT. It codes for CASSPGEIRDTQYF. Complete variable domain (other parts from reference TRBV5-1 and TRBJ2-3): KAGVTQTPRYLIKTRGQQVTLSCSPISGHRSVSWYQQTPGQGLQFLFEYFSETQRNKGNFPGRFSGRQFSNSRSEMNVSTLELGDSALYLCASSPGEIRDTQYFGPGTRLTVL.

V gene TRBV27 combines with J gene TRBJ2-7; D may be TRBD1 (6 bases). Trimming took off 5 bases at V and 0 bases at J, with 17 bases between the two ends. There are 16 residues in the CDR3. Per the germline V gene, CDR1 is MNHEY and CDR2 is SMNVEV (reference sequence). The CDR3 reads CASSLLGQGSSYEQYF. In DNA, the CDR3 is TGTGCCAGCAGTCTATTAGGGCAGGGGAGCTCCTACGAGCAGTACTTC.

The chain recombines TRBV18 with TRBJ1-1; TRBD1 agrees at 8 bases. This CDR3 spans 13 amino acids. Germline V CDR1 and CDR2: KGHSH, LQKENI. Unmatched junction bases numbered 6, after V lost 5 bases and J lost 7 bases. CDR3 coding DNA: TGTGCCAGCTCATCGGACAGGGAGGGTGAAGCTTTCTTT. It specifies CASSSDREGEAFF.

The chain carries TRBV18 and TRBJ2-5, with D possibly being TRBD2 (5 bases). V was pared by 3 bases and J by 5 bases, with 13 bases between. CDR1 and CDR2 from the germline V gene are KGHSH and LQKENI. This CDR3 contains 14 residues. CDR3 residues: CASSPRPWEETQYF. DNA for the CDR3: TGTGCCAGCTCACCCCGACCTTGGGAGGAGACCCAGTACTTC.

The chain carries TRBV6-1 and TRBJ2-3; D may be TRBD1 (5 bases). The germline V gene encodes CDR1 MNHNS and CDR2 SASEGT. The CDR3 loop spans 14 amino acids. V shed 3 bases and J shed 4 bases, with 11 bases lying between them. The CDR3 DNA is TGTGCCAGCAGTGATGGCCTAGGGGCAGATACGCAGTATTTT. Translation gives CASSDGLGADTQYF.

The chain links TRBV6-6 to TRBJ2-3; D may match TRBD1 or TRBD2 (6 bases each). The CDR3 totals 15 residues. The V end was cut by 0 bases, the J end by 5 bases, with 12 bases between. Germline CDR1 is MNHNY and CDR2 is SVGAGI (reference sequence). CDR3 nucleotides: TGTGCCAGCAGTTACTCAAGGGGGGTGGGAGATACGCAGTATTTT. Residues: CASSYSRGVGDTQYF.

The V and J genes are TRBV9 and TRBJ1-2; 10 positions match TRBD1. The CDR3 runs to 13 residues. Trimming at V came to 3 bases and at J to 8 bases, leaving 4 bases not matched to a gene. Germline lookup yields CDR1 SGDLS and CDR2 YYNGEE. The chain's CDR3 is CASSARQGAGYTF. Written as DNA, the CDR3 is TGTGCCAGCAGCGCCAGACAGGGGGCGGGCTACACCTTC. Full variable domain (rest looked up from reference TRBV9 and TRBJ1-2): DSGVTQTPKHLITATGQRVTLRCSPRSGDLSVYWYQQSLDQGLQFLIQYYNGEERAKGNILERFSAQQFPDLHSELNLSSLELGDSALYFCASSARQGAGYTFGSGTRLTVV.

The J gene is TRBJ1-4, the V gene TRBV5-6, with 9 positions matching TRBD1. CDR1 is SGHDT and CDR2 is YYEEEE in the germline V gene. The CDR3 loop spans 15 amino acids. V shed 0 bases and J 7 bases; nucleotides not matched to a gene: 4. CDR3 coding DNA: TGTGCCAGCAGCTTGGCCGGGACAGGGCCTGAAAAACTGTTTTTT. Protein: CASSLAGTGPEKLFF.

In DNA form, the CDR3 reads TGTGCCAGCAGCCCTCTCAACGGGGGCACTGAAGCTTTCTTT. It codes for CASSPLNGGTEAFF. The chain combines TRBV7-9 with TRBJ1-1, with a possible D match to TRBD1 (5 bases). The CDR3 extends over 14 amino acids. Germline V lookup: CDR1 SEHNR, CDR2 FQNEAQ (reference sequence). V lost 5 bases to trimming and J lost 4 bases, with 14 bases between them.

This chain uses TRBV9 with TRBJ1-3; no definite D call. Deletions cut 0 bases from V and 1 base from J, with 5 bases between. Germline-derived CDR1 and CDR2 are SGDLS and YYNGEE. This CDR3 has 14 amino acids. CDR3 sequence (DNA): TGTGCCAGCAGCGTAGGGCAGTCTGGAAACACCATATATTTT. It encodes CASSVGQSGNTIYF.

The V call is TRBV3-1 (or the pseudogene TRBV3-2), the J call TRBJ2-2, with D possibly being TRBD1 (6 bases). Looked up from germline, CDR1 is LGHDT and CDR2 is YNNKEL (reference sequence). V was trimmed by 5 bases and J by 4 bases, leaving 14 bases between them. The CDR3 has 15 amino acids. The CDR3 loop reads CASSYARGTTGELFF. CDR3 sequence (DNA): TGTGCCAGCAGCTACGCGAGGGGGACCACCGGGGAGCTGTTTTTT.

The chain couples TRBV5-1 to TRBJ2-2, with TRBD1 as a possible D gene (6 bases). Trimming stripped 4 bases from V and 3 bases from J, with 16 bases between. Germline CDR1 SGHRS, CDR2 YFSETQ. CDR3 length equals 16 residues. CDR3 residues: CASSIQGIPDTGELFF. The CDR3 DNA is TGCGCCAGCAGCATACAGGGTATTCCGGACACCGGGGAGCTGTTTTTT.